This entry lists 27 T cell receptor beta chains sequenced from one sample in a study of Tregs in tolerant kidney transplant recipients. The nonmyeloablative bone marrow transplants came from related graft donors, with transient mixed chimerism. Data came from immunoSEQ multiplex PCR; TCRdb stores just in-frame clones and leaves some out. This sample contains 20,000 to 30,000 clones. The input for sequencing was CD4+ T cells from blood (PBMCs), taken 6 months after the transplant. These receptors all stem from a human patient who received a combined kidney and bone marrow transplant. A subset of T cells may come from the graft donor.

For this clone: The read comes to an end 3 residues before the CDR3 does, leaving the germline J gene to fill in the end. This rearrangement joins TRBV7-2 to TRBJ2-7; 7 nucleotides agree with TRBD2. The junction had 7 bases not matched to a gene; V was cut back by 5 bases and J by 0 bases. The CDR3 loop spans 15 amino acids. Germline lookup yields CDR1 SGHTA and CDR2 FQGNSA. CDR3 sequence reads: CASSRSSGSSYEQYF. The DNA read from the CDR3 is TGTGCCAGCAGCCGATCTAGCGGTAGCTCCTACGAG.

Points on this clone: Sequencing ends 3 residues short of the CDR3 end; the germline J gene provides the rest. This chain links TRBV5-3 with TRBJ1-5; a possible D gene is TRBD1 (6 bases). TRBV5-3 is sorted into the ORF group, with uncertain function. V gave up 2 bases and J gave up 4 bases, with 13 bases separating them. CDR3 length: 15 amino acids. Partial CDR3 DNA: TGTGCCAGAAGCTTCCTGGTTACAGGGAATCAGCCC. Protein sequence: CARSFLVTGNQP. The entire CDR3 is CARSFLVTGNQPQHF.

A note on this clone: The DNA ends 3 residues before the CDR3 does, and the rest of the CDR3 is filled in from the germline J gene. The chain combines TRBV10-2 with TRBJ1-5; D gene ambiguous. Trimming removed 6 bases at V and 3 bases at J, with 12 bases between. This CDR3 contains 14 residues. The germline gives CDR1 WSHSY, CDR2 SAAADI. CDR3 loop: CASRQVGNNQPQHF. The CDR3 DNA, read in part, is TGCGCCAGCAGGCAGGTCGGTAACAATCAGCCC.

Comments on this clone: The read ends 3 residues before the CDR3 terminus; that terminus is restored from the germline J gene. The chain is built from TRBV6-2 or TRBV6-3 and TRBJ2-2, with a possible D match to TRBD2 (5 bases). Germline-derived CDR1 and CDR2 are MNHEY and SVGEGT. This CDR3 spans 17 amino acids. V shed 5 bases and J shed 0 bases, with 16 bases lying between them. CDR3 DNA (partial): TGTGCCAGCAGTCCTCTGGCGGGCGATGCGAACACCGGGGAG. Its translation: CASSPLAGDANTGE. The full CDR3 is CASSPLAGDANTGELFF.

Regarding this clone: Sequencing ends 3 residues short of the CDR3 end; the germline J gene provides the rest. V gene TRBV6-2 or TRBV6-3 combines with J gene TRBJ1-1, with 7 positions matching TRBD1. The CDR3 is 15 residues long. V was clipped by 6 bases and J by 5 bases; unmatched bases: 12. Germline loops: CDR1 MNHEY, CDR2 SVGEGT. The CDR3 loop reads CASSRAGGRRTEAFF. The covered CDR3 bases are TGTGCCAGCAGCCGAGCAGGGGGGAGGCGGACTGAA.

As concerns this clone: From the germline J gene comes the end of the CDR3, since the read stops 3 residues before it. The gene calls are TRBV7-2 and TRBJ2-7; 7 bases are a match to TRBD1. The CDR3 has 14 amino acids. Germline V gene data show CDR1 as SGHTA and CDR2 as FQGNSA. The trim removed 5 bases at V and 3 bases at J, leaving 7 bases unmatched. The CDR3 spells CASSPTAGGYEQYF. Partial CDR3 DNA: TGTGCCAGCAGCCCTACGGCAGGGGGCTACGAG.

Comment on this clone: The sequenced fragment ends 3 residues before the CDR3 boundary, so the rest is inferred from the germline J gene. V is TRBV2 and J is TRBJ1-1; 7 bases are shared with TRBD1. The CDR3 has 15 residues. V lost 4 bases and J lost 5; bases outside the gene matches: 10. Germline values: CDR1 SNHLY, CDR2 FYNNEI. Incomplete CDR3 DNA: TGTGCCAGCAGTGCGGAAGGCAGGGGGGTGACTGAA. Translation: CASSAEGRGVTE. The whole CDR3 is CASSAEGRGVTEAFF.

This CDR3 is CSAKKPTGTHEQYF. Partial CDR3 DNA: TGCAGTGCAAAGAAACCGACAGGGACCCACGAG. The V and J genes are TRBV20-1 and TRBJ2-7; 7 nucleotides line up with TRBD1. The read finishes 3 residues shy of the CDR3 end, and the germline J gene is used to complete it. CDR1 and CDR2 (germline): DFQATT, SNEGSKA (reference sequence). CDR3 length: 14 residues. V lost 6 bases, J lost 5 bases, and 13 bases stayed unmatched.

Concerning this clone: The observed sequence ends 3 residues before the CDR3 terminus, with the missing tail filled in from the germline J gene. This rearrangement joins TRBV7-8 to TRBJ2-3; tentative D call: TRBD2 (6 bases). Trimming took 6 bases from V and 6 from J, leaving 13 bases between them. This CDR3 is built from 13 residues. Germline CDR1 and CDR2: SGHVS and FQNEAQ. The sequenced CDR3 bases are TGTGCCAGCAGGACTAGGGGTCGGGATACG. Translated: CASRTRGRDT. The entire CDR3 reads CASRTRGRDTQYF.

The CDR3: CASSSSARAGGPQHF. The DNA read from the CDR3 is TGTGCCAGCAGCTCCTCTGCCCGGGCCGGGGGGCCC. The V and J genes are TRBV7-2 and TRBJ1-5; TRBD1 might be the D (5 bases). The read ends 3 residues early relative to the CDR3; the germline J gene fills the gap. CDR1 is SGHTA and CDR2 is FQGNSA in the germline V gene. Deletions cut 4 bases from V and 9 bases from J, with 19 bases between. The CDR3 has 15 residues.

About this clone: The read terminates 3 residues ahead of where the CDR3 ends, so the germline J gene completes it. This rearrangement joins TRBV5-5 to TRBJ2-5; D is uncertain. Trimming removed 4 bases at V and 0 bases at J, with 7 bases between. This CDR3 region has 13 residues. Germline assignment: CDR1 SGHKS and CDR2 YYEKEE (reference sequence). The part of the CDR3 DNA that was read is TGTGCCAGCAGCCCCCGGTACCAAGAGACC. This encodes CASSPRYQET. The CDR3 as a whole reads CASSPRYQETQYF.

As regards this clone: The CDR3 extends 3 residues past the end of the read, so its final part is completed from the germline J gene. The J gene is TRBJ2-2, the V gene TRBV5-1; TRBD2 matches at 12 bases. Germline CDR1 reads SGHRS; CDR2 reads YFSETQ. Trimming at V came to 0 bases and at J to 9 bases, leaving 9 bases not matched to a gene. The CDR3 consists of 17 residues. CDR3 bases read: TGCGCCAGCAGCTTGGCGGCTAGCGGGGGGGCCCGCCGGGAG. It specifies CASSLAASGGARRE. The full CDR3 protein reads CASSLAASGGARRELFF.

In the case of this clone: The CDR3 is cut off 3 residues early in the read; its end comes from the germline J gene. This chain joins TRBV10-1 and TRBJ1-1, with D possibly being TRBD1 (6 bases). The CDR3 length is 15 residues. Trimming stripped 4 bases from V and 2 bases from J, with 14 bases between. Looked up from germline, CDR1 is WNHNN and CDR2 is SYGVQD (reference sequence). Partial CDR3 DNA: TGCGCCAGCAGTGCGACAGGCCTCGGTAACACTGAA. Translation: CASSATGLGNTE. The whole CDR3 reads CASSATGLGNTEAFF.

Note on this clone: The read terminates 3 residues ahead of where the CDR3 ends, so the germline J gene completes it. The rearrangement links TRBV10-3 to TRBJ2-2; TRBD2 aligns across 8 bases. This CDR3 contains 17 residues. J lost 2 bases, V lost 0 bases, and 5 bases had no gene match. CDR1 ENHRY and CDR2 SYGVKD come from the germline V gene. The CDR3 reads CAISESSGSLNTGELFF. CDR3 DNA (partial): TGTGCCATCAGTGAGTCAAGCGGGAGCCTTAACACCGGGGAG.

As to this clone: The read ends 3 residues early relative to the CDR3; the germline J gene fills the gap. The chain is built from TRBV19 and TRBJ2-1, with 10 bases aligning to TRBD1. Germline V gene lookup returns CDR1 LNHDA and CDR2 SQIVND (reference sequence). CDR3 length: 16 amino acids. V was clipped by 4 bases and J by 8 bases; unmatched bases: 11. CDR3 DNA, as far as it was read: TGTGCCAGTAGTAGTCCGGGACAGGGGTCCTTGGATGAG. This sequence encodes CASSSPGQGSLDE. The complete CDR3 sequence is CASSSPGQGSLDEQFF. Full variable domain (rest looked up from reference TRBV19 and TRBJ2-1): DGGITQSPKYLFRKEGQNVTLSCEQNLNHDAMYWYRQDPGQGLRLIYYSQIVNDFQKGDIAEGYSVSREKKESFPLTVTSAQKNPTAFYLCASSSPGQGSLDEQFFGPGTRLTVL.

This CDR3 reads CSATTAFRTNEKLFF. The CDR3 DNA, read in part, is TGCAGTGCTACGACAGCCTTTAGGACTAATGAAAAA. The rearrangement uses TRBV20-1 and TRBJ1-4, with D maybe TRBD1 (5 bases). The CDR3 goes on 3 residues after the read ends, and that part is filled in from the germline J gene. Germline V gives CDR1 DFQATT, CDR2 SNEGSKA (reference sequence). The CDR3 is made up of 15 amino acids. Trimming pared 4 bases from V and 2 bases from J, leaving 14 bases between.

The CDR3: CASSPFTGLSLNVLTF. Partial CDR3 DNA: TGTGCCAGCTCACCATTCACTGGACTGTCCCTCAACGTC. This chain connects TRBV18 to TRBJ2-6, with D possibly being TRBD2 (5 bases). The CDR3 extends 3 residues past the end of the read, so its final part is completed from the germline J gene. There are 16 residues in the CDR3. Trimming left V 2 bases short and J 9 bases short, with 17 bases between. Germline V gives CDR1 KGHSH, CDR2 LQKENI.

Concerning this clone itself: The read gets to within 3 residues of the CDR3 end, and the germline J gene fills in the rest. This rearrangement joins TRBV6-1 to TRBJ2-3; perhaps TRBD2 as D (5 bases). Trimming removed 4 bases from V and 4 bases from J, with 18 bases in between. The CDR3 extends over 16 amino acids. Germline V gene lookup returns CDR1 MNHNS and CDR2 SASEGT. CDR3 DNA, as far as it was read: TGTGCCAGCAGTGGCTATCGGACTTCCACCCCAGATACG. Translation gives CASSGYRTSTPDT. The whole CDR3 reads CASSGYRTSTPDTQYF.

This clone is identified as medium-sized from frequency. The CDR3 end is not reached by the read, which stops 3 residues before it; the germline J gene fills it in. The V and J genes are TRBV10-1 and TRBJ2-3; TRBD1 is a possible D gene (6 bases). This CDR3 has 14 amino acids. V was pared by 10 bases and J by 2 bases, with 16 bases between. Looked up from germline, CDR1 is WNHNN and CDR2 is SYGVQD (reference sequence). CDR3 sequence reads: CATSQGPFTDTQYF. CDR3 DNA, as far as it was read: TGCGCCACCTCCCAGGGGCCCTTCACAGATACG.

With regard to this clone: A read error may account for a junction end that differs from germline. The read gets to within 3 residues of the CDR3 end, and the germline J gene fills in the rest. The V call is TRBV30, the J call TRBJ2-2; 8 bases are a match to TRBD2. CDR1 is GTSNPN and CDR2 is SVGIG in the germline V gene (reference sequence). The CDR3 length is 11 residues. CDR3 protein: CAWSIAGGLFF. The CDR3 bases that were read are TGTGCCTGGTCGATCGCGGGGGGG.

Comments on this clone: The read stops 3 residues short of the end of the CDR3; the missing end is completed from the germline J gene. The chain carries TRBV2 and TRBJ2-2; 12 bases match TRBD2. The length of the CDR3 is 15 residues. Germline V gene lookup returns CDR1 SNHLY and CDR2 FYNNEI. V lost 6 bases to trimming and J lost 4 bases; unmatched junction nucleotides: 3. The sequenced part of the CDR3 DNA is TGTGCCAGCAGCACTAGCGGGAGGAGCACCGGGGAG. Residues: CASSTSGRSTGE. The CDR3, in full, reads CASSTSGRSTGELFF.

A word on this clone: Coverage ceases 3 residues before the CDR3 finishes, and the germline J gene fills in the end. This chain joins TRBV12-3 or TRBV12-4 and TRBJ2-7; weak D call: TRBD1 (6 bases). Between the trimmed V and J ends, which lost 1 base and 2 bases, there was a span of 15 bases. There are 16 residues in the CDR3. The DNA read from the CDR3 is TGTGCCAGCAGTTTAGGCCGGAGGACAGAAACCTACGAG. It is translated as CASSLGRRTETYE. In full, the CDR3 is CASSLGRRTETYEQYF.

About this clone itself: The read ends 3 residues shy of where the CDR3 ends; the end is completed using the germline J gene. The V call is TRBV5-1, the J call TRBJ1-1, with D perhaps matching TRBD1 (5 bases). This CDR3 comprises 16 residues. Per germline, CDR1 SGHRS and CDR2 YFSETQ. The germline V and J ends were trimmed by 0 bases and 1 base, with 13 bases remaining between them. The chain's CDR3 is CASSLAGGNPNTEAFF. CDR3 DNA, as far as it was read: TGCGCCAGCAGCTTGGCCGGGGGGAATCCGAACACTGAA. Using reference TRBV5-1 and TRBJ1-1 for the parts outside the CDR3, the full variable domain is KAGVTQTPRYLIKTRGQQVTLSCSPISGHRSVSWYQQTPGQGLQFLFEYFSETQRNKGNFPGRFSGRQFSNSRSEMNVSTLELGDSALYLCASSLAGGNPNTEAFFGQGTRLTVV.

As concerns this clone: With the read ending 3 residues before the CDR3 end, the germline J gene is used to fill in that end. The chain combines TRBV19 with TRBJ2-2; TRBD2 aligns across 7 bases. CDR3 length equals 16 residues. V dropped 5 bases and J dropped 0; count of bases not matched to a gene: 6. CDR1 and CDR2 (germline): LNHDA, SQIVND (reference sequence). The DNA read from the CDR3 is TGTGCCAGTAGTTGGGGGGGTCAGACGAACACCGGGGAG. It codes for CASSWGGQTNTGE. The complete CDR3 protein is CASSWGGQTNTGELFF.

Turning to this clone: The read falls 3 residues short of the CDR3 end, and the missing part is taken from the germline J gene. The chain joins TRBV19 to TRBJ2-5; D gene unclear. V was pared by 3 bases and J by 5 bases, with 13 bases between. CDR1 and CDR2 from the germline V gene are LNHDA and SQIVND (reference sequence). The CDR3 runs 14 residues. The sequenced CDR3 bases are TGTGCCAGTAGTATGTTGGCCTCTTTTGAGACC. Encoded protein: CASSMLASFET. The full CDR3 is CASSMLASFETQYF. Together with reference TRBV19 and TRBJ2-5, the CDR3 gives the full variable domain: DGGITQSPKYLFRKEGQNVTLSCEQNLNHDAMYWYRQDPGQGLRLIYYSQIVNDFQKGDIAEGYSVSREKKESFPLTVTSAQKNPTAFYLCASSMLASFETQYFGPGTRLLVL.

For this clone: The read ends 3 residues before the CDR3 terminus; that terminus is restored from the germline J gene. The rearrangement links TRBV18 to TRBJ2-3, with TRBD1 matching 8 bases. With V trimmed by 3 bases and J by 2 bases, 4 bases remained unmatched. The CDR3 extends over 15 amino acids. CDR1 is KGHSH, CDR2 LQKENI, per germline. The part of the CDR3 DNA that was read is TGTGCCAGCTCACCGGACAGGGCGATCACAGATACG. It encodes CASSPDRAITDT. The full CDR3 reads CASSPDRAITDTQYF.

In regard to this clone: The read ends 3 residues shy of where the CDR3 ends; the end is completed using the germline J gene. The chain couples TRBV7-9 to TRBJ2-7; 7 bases are a match to TRBD1. Germline V gives CDR1 SEHNR, CDR2 FQNEAQ (reference sequence). Trimming removed 6 bases from V and 3 bases from J; junction bases left unmatched: 11. There are 15 residues in the CDR3. CDR3 DNA, as far as it was read: TGTGCCAGCAGTTCCCTCGGGACAGCCTACTACGAG. Residues: CASSSLGTAYYE. The full CDR3 sequence reads CASSSLGTAYYEQYF.